These 25 T cell receptor beta chains share one sample of origin, sequenced in a study of identical twins. Each CDR3 protein gets one entry after TCRdb re-called the 5' RACE reads with MiXCR. Of hundreds of thousands of distinct CDR3 sequences listed, more than 9% were seen once; the top ten hold more than 6%. Separately, the same data were catalogued under a study of yellow fever vaccine responses in identical twins.

Sample: CD8+ T cells sorted from blood. Receptor source: a woman between 18 and 29 years old in good health.

J is TRBJ2-7 and V is TRBV13; tentative D call: TRBD2 (6 bases). CDR1 PRHDT and CDR2 FYEKMQ come from the germline V gene (reference sequence). This CDR3 region has 14 residues. The V gene lost 7 bases and the J gene lost 5 bases, with 18 bases spanning the gap. The CDR3 spells CASTDESGGDEQYV. The CDR3 DNA reads as TGTGCCAGCACCGACGAGTCGGGCGGGGACGAGCAGTACGTC.

V gene TRBV28 combines with J gene TRBJ2-3; D is possibly TRBD1 (5 bases). The V gene lost 3 bases and the J gene lost 2 bases, with 12 bases spanning the gap. CDR3 size: 15 residues. Germline loops: CDR1 MDHEN, CDR2 SYDVKM. DNA of the CDR3: TGTGCCAGCAGTTTCTCGGACACAAACACAGATACGCAGTATTTT. Translation: CASSFSDTNTDTQYF. Complete variable domain (other parts from reference TRBV28 and TRBJ2-3): DVKVTQSSRYLVKRTGEKVFLECVQDMDHENMFWYRQDPGLGLRLIYFSYDVKMKEKGDIPEGYSVSREKKERFSLILESASTNQTSMYLCASSFSDTNTDTQYFGPGTRLTVL.

The rearrangement uses TRBV13 and TRBJ2-7; 8 bases are a match to TRBD2. This CDR3 region has 13 residues. Germline CDR1 and CDR2: PRHDT and FYEKMQ (reference sequence). The V and J ends lost 4 bases and 6 bases, in that order; junction bases with no gene match: 5. The CDR3 nucleotides read TGTGCCAGCAGCTCAGGACTAGCCGGCGAGCAGTACTTC. This gives the protein CASSSGLAGEQYF.

This clonotype was seen a few times. This sequence joins TRBV29-1 and TRBJ1-1, with 7 bases aligning to TRBD1. CDR3 length equals 12 residues. Germline V CDR1 and CDR2: SQVTM, ANQGSEA. V was clipped by 6 bases and J by 4 bases; unmatched bases: 5. Written as DNA, the CDR3 is TGCAGCGTACAGGCAGGGGGCACTGAAGCTTTCTTT. This sequence encodes CSVQAGGTEAFF.

The table lists this clonotype with many counts. This chain uses TRBV6-5 with TRBJ2-1; D unresolved. With 2 bases removed from V and 5 bases from J, the gap between germline ends came to 7 bases. Germline loops: CDR1 MNHEY, CDR2 SVGAGI. CDR3 length: 13 residues. The CDR3 region has the DNA TGTGCCAGCAGTTACGGCAGAAACAATGAGCAGTTCTTC. Translating gives CASSYGRNNEQFF.

This sequence joins TRBV29-1 and TRBJ2-2, with D unresolved. Trimming cost V 2 bases and J 6 bases, with 10 bases left between them. The CDR3 loop spans 13 amino acids. In germline, CDR1 is SQVTM, CDR2 ANQGSEA. The CDR3 reads CSVELDSAGELFF. For the CDR3, the DNA is TGCAGCGTTGAATTGGATTCGGCCGGGGAGCTGTTTTTT.

This clonotype was detected ten times or more. The chain has TRBV2 and TRBJ2-1; 8 positions match TRBD2. The CDR3 totals 16 residues. Germline CDR1 is SNHLY and CDR2 is FYNNEI. V trimming: 2 bases; J trimming: 5 bases; junction bases outside the gene matches: 8. CDR3 protein: CASSESAGGTHNEQFF. The CDR3 DNA reads as TGTGCCAGCAGTGAATCGGCGGGAGGAACCCACAATGAGCAGTTCTTC.

The chain employs TRBV10-3 and TRBJ1-4; D unresolved. Germline V gene data show CDR1 as ENHRY and CDR2 as SYGVKD. The V end lost 7 bases, the J end lost 5 bases, and 8 bases lay between the germline ends. The CDR3 length is 12 residues. The CDR3: CAITDGNEKLFF. CDR3 in DNA: TGTGCCATCACGGACGGAAATGAAAAACTGTTTTTT.

This clonotype was detected once. The chain recombines TRBV19 with TRBJ2-1, with 9 bases matching TRBD1. Germline CDR1 and CDR2: LNHDA and SQIVND (reference sequence). Losses at the gene ends were 6 bases for V and 0 bases for J; bases not matched to a gene: 15. CDR3 length: 19 residues. The DNA of the CDR3 is TGTGCCAGTAGCACCTCGGGACAGGGCTCTTTTAGCTCCTACAATGAGCAGTTCTTC. As protein: CASSTSGQGSFSSYNEQFF.

The chain combines TRBV11-2 with TRBJ2-3, with TRBD2 identical over 10 bases. There are 15 residues in the CDR3. The J segment lost 4 bases and the V segment lost 4 bases, leaving 5 bases of the junction unmatched. In germline, CDR1 is SGHAT, CDR2 FQNNGV. CDR3 DNA: TGTGCCAGCAGCTCGGGGACTAGCGATGCAGATACGCAGTATTTT. Amino acids: CASSSGTSDADTQYF.

In its sample, this clonotype was seen a few times. The V gene is TRBV9, the J gene TRBJ2-7; D might be TRBD2 (7 bases). V was clipped by 5 bases and J by 3 bases, with 12 bases between them. Germline CDR1 reads SGDLS; CDR2 reads YYNGEE. The CDR3 runs 13 residues. CDR3 DNA sequence: TGTGCCAGCAGTGCGGGGGCAGGCTACGAGCAGTACTTC. Translated, it gives CASSAGAGYEQYF. Full variable domain (missing parts from reference TRBV9 and TRBJ2-7): DSGVTQTPKHLITATGQRVTLRCSPRSGDLSVYWYQQSLDQGLQFLIQYYNGEERAKGNILERFSAQQFPDLHSELNLSSLELGDSALYFCASSAGAGYEQYFGPGTRLTVT.

The gene calls are TRBV11-2 and TRBJ2-7; D not resolved. Germline V lookup: CDR1 SGHAT, CDR2 FQNNGV. This CDR3 is built from 13 residues. The V gene lost 3 bases and the J gene lost 7 bases, with 13 bases spanning the gap. The CDR3 spells CASSFFGLGEQYV. CDR3 DNA sequence: TGTGCCAGCAGCTTTTTCGGTTTGGGAGAGCAGTACGTC.

This chain links TRBV4-2 with TRBJ2-1, with 7 nucleotides matching TRBD2. The length of the CDR3 is 14 residues. Germline lookup yields CDR1 LGHNA and CDR2 YNFKEQ. J was trimmed by 9 bases and V by 1 base; bases with no gene match: 6. CDR3 nucleotide sequence: TGTGCCAGCAGCCAAGCGGGGGGATGGAGTGAGCAGTTCTTC. This encodes CASSQAGGWSEQFF.

This clonotype is a singleton in its sample. In nucleotides, the CDR3 is TGCAGTGCTAGAGATCTGACCTCCTACAATGAGCAGTTCTTC. Translation gives CSARDLTSYNEQFF. V is TRBV20-1 and J is TRBJ2-1; D unclear. Trimming took off 0 bases at V and 0 bases at J, with 6 bases between the two ends. Germline CDR1 reads DFQATT; CDR2 reads SNEGSKA (reference sequence). The CDR3 loop spans 14 amino acids.

The rearrangement joins TRBV12-3 or TRBV12-4 to TRBJ1-1, with TRBD1 identical over 8 bases. Unmatched junction bases numbered 3, after V lost 6 bases and J lost 6 bases. The CDR3 runs 12 residues. The CDR3 DNA sequence: TGTGCCAGCAGCCCGACAGGGGCTGAAGCTTTCTTT. It encodes CASSPTGAEAFF.

This clonotype showed up many times. V and J are TRBV12-3 or TRBV12-4 and TRBJ1-2, with D hard to call. The CDR3 loop spans 13 amino acids. Trimming pared 2 bases from V and 0 bases from J, leaving 4 bases between. CDR3 nucleotides: TGTGCCAGCAGTTTATCGACTAACTATGGCTACACCTTC. Translating gives CASSLSTNYGYTF.

This clonotype was recorded at least ten times. V is TRBV9 and J is TRBJ2-1; TRBD2 agrees at 9 bases. Germline V gene sequence: CDR1 SGDLS, CDR2 YYNGEE. CDR3 length: 17 residues. V trimming: 4 bases; J trimming: 5 bases; junction bases outside the gene matches: 13. CDR3 DNA sequence: TGTGCCAGCAGCCCCCGACCCCTAGCGGGACATAACAATGAGCAGTTCTTC. It translates to CASSPRPLAGHNNEQFF. The full variable domain, rest sourced from reference TRBV9 and TRBJ2-1, is DSGVTQTPKHLITATGQRVTLRCSPRSGDLSVYWYQQSLDQGLQFLIQYYNGEERAKGNILERFSAQQFPDLHSELNLSSLELGDSALYFCASSPRPLAGHNNEQFFGPGTRLTVL.

The gene calls are TRBV15 and TRBJ2-3, with 8 bases aligning to TRBD2. Losses at the gene ends were 1 base for V and 6 bases for J; bases not matched to a gene: 9. The CDR3 spans 16 residues. Germline V gives CDR1 LNHNV, CDR2 YYDKDF (reference sequence). The CDR3: CATSRGSGGAYDTQYF. The DNA for the CDR3 is TGTGCCACCAGCAGAGGGTCCGGGGGGGCATATGATACGCAGTATTTT.

The genes are TRBV3-1 and TRBJ2-7, with a tentative D call TRBD2 (6 bases). The CDR3 runs 15 residues. The V and J ends lost 2 bases and 5 bases respectively, with 16 bases between them. CDR1 LGHDT and CDR2 YNNKEL come from the germline V gene (reference sequence). CDR3 nucleotide sequence: TGTGCCAGCAGCCAAACGGGACTTCCCCGCGACGAGCAGTACTTC. The encoded protein is CASSQTGLPRDEQYF.

The rearrangement joins TRBV20-1 to TRBJ2-4; no firm D call. From germline, CDR1 is DFQATT and CDR2 SNEGSKA (reference sequence). This CDR3 is built from 13 residues. V was shortened by 8 bases and J by 0 bases, with 11 bases between the two germline ends. The CDR3 is CSSTKLAKNIQYF. CDR3 in DNA: TGCAGTTCTACGAAGCTAGCCAAAAACATTCAGTACTTC.

J is TRBJ2-1 and V is TRBV15; TRBD1 matches at 11 bases. There are 17 residues in the CDR3. Per germline, CDR1 LNHNV and CDR2 YYDKDF (reference sequence). Unmatched junction bases numbered 10, after V lost 0 bases and J lost 9 bases. CDR3 region: CATSRDAGGQGAREQFF. The CDR3 DNA sequence: TGTGCCACCAGCAGAGACGCAGGAGGACAGGGGGCGCGTGAGCAGTTCTTC.

This sequence joins TRBV2 and TRBJ2-3; D gene uncertain. Germline-derived CDR1 and CDR2 are SNHLY and FYNNEI. V lost 3 bases to trimming and J lost 4 bases, with 5 bases between them. The CDR3 length is 12 residues. The chain's CDR3 is CASSEVADTQYF. The CDR3 nucleotides read TGTGCCAGCAGTGAGGTGGCAGATACGCAGTATTTT.

In this sample, this clonotype turned up once. The chain couples TRBV29-1 to TRBJ1-1; D gene unclear. The CDR3 consists of 13 residues. V was shortened by 6 bases and J by 6 bases, with 17 bases between the two germline ends. Germline V gene lookup returns CDR1 SQVTM and CDR2 ANQGSEA. Written as DNA, the CDR3 is TGCAGCGTGGAGCCGGGAACCACCGCTGAAGCTTTCTTT. Translated, it gives CSVEPGTTAEAFF.

The table lists this clonotype with many counts. The chain is built from TRBV5-1 and TRBJ2-7; D might be TRBD1 (5 bases). The CDR3 runs 17 residues. The V end was cut by 0 bases, the J end by 1 base, with 17 bases between. CDR1 is SGHRS and CDR2 is YFSETQ in the germline V gene. CDR3 nucleotide sequence: TGCGCCAGCAGCTTGGCCGAACCGACAGAACCGTCCTACGAGCAGTACTTC. Translated, it gives CASSLAEPTEPSYEQYF.

There are many counts of this clonotype. The V and J genes are TRBV5-1 and TRBJ2-3; 9 bases align to TRBD2. Germline CDR1 and CDR2: SGHRS and YFSETQ. V was clipped by 4 bases and J by 1 base; unmatched bases: 13. This CDR3 is built from 18 residues. The CDR3 here is CASSAPAPLAGGTDTQYF. The CDR3 bases are TGCGCCAGCAGCGCCCCCGCCCCACTAGCGGGCGGCACAGATACGCAGTATTTT.